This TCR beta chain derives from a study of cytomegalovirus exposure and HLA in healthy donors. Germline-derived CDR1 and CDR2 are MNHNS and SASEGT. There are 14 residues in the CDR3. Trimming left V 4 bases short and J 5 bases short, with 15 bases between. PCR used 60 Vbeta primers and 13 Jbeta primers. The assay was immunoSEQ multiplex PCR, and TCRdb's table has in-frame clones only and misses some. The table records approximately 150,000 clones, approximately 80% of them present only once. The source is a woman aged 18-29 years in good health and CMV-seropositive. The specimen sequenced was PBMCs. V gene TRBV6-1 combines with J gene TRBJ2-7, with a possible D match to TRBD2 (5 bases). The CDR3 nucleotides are TGTGCCAGCAGTGTTTGGGGTTCCGGGGACGAGCAGTACTTC. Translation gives CASSVWGSGDEQYF.